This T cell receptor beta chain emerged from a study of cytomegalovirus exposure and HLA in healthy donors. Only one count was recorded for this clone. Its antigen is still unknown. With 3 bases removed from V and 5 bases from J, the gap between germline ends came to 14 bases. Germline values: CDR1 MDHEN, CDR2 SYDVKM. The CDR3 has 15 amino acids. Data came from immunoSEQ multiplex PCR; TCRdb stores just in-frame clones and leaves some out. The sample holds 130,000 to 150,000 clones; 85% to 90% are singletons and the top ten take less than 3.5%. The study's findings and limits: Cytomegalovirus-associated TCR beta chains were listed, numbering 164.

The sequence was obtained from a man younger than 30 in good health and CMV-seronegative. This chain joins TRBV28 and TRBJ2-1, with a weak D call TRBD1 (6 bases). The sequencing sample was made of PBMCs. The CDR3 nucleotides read TGTGCCAGCAGTTTCTGGGATCCAGGGGACAATGAGCAGTTCTTC. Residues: CASSFWDPGDNEQFF.